This T cell receptor beta chain was retrieved from a study of PD-1 blockade in mismatch repair-deficient tumors (TCRdb year 2017). Regarding the research as a whole: Between September 2013 and late 2016, the trial enrolled 65 to 95 consecutive patients with eleven to twelve types of mismatch repair-deficient cancer, all of whom had received prior treatment and were progressing. Tumor-associated T cell clones were tracked in the peripheral blood of patients responding to PD-1 blockade by deep sequencing of TCR CDR3 regions.

Beyond this particular receptor, the publication reports: Rapid expansion after pembrolizumab followed by contraction, generally before radiologic responses, was shown by tumor-resident clones, which were often undetectable in blood before treatment.

Receptor libraries were prepared by the immunoSEQ multiplex PCR assay. TCRdb took over this immuneACCESS table, retaining in-frame rearrangements with V and J assigned. Such tables are incomplete; in checked studies, under half of the missing clones stem from an unresolved V gene, and the remainder is unexplained. This sample lists around 38,000 clones; more than 75% were detected once. The top ten constitute roughly 20% of the sample. Mismatch repair deficiency in every enrolled patient was established by polymerase chain reaction or immunohistochemistry. TCR sequencing was carried out for three patients who responded to pembrolizumab therapy. Pembrolizumab PD-1 blockade was prospectively tested in advanced mismatch repair-deficient cancers, regardless of tissue of origin, in the phase II trial. Peripheral blood T cell samples were gathered serially, both before PD-1 blockade started and at multiple time points afterward. Blood sampling times were expressed in weeks after the first pembrolizumab dose.

For CDR1 and CDR2, the germline V gene lists SGHDT and YYEEEE. The CDR3 runs 15 residues from the cysteine to the phenylalanine. The entry retains the CDR3 DNA only, 45 bases that are in frame from base 1. The trim is 4 bases for V and 1 base for J, with a gap of 14 bases between the germline ends. This clone has just a few counts. Its antigen is still unknown. No per-base quality is available; no much larger clone lies one base away. Source: peripheral blood, taken 4 weeks after starting pembrolizumab. This TCR was recovered from an adult with mismatch repair-deficient cancer. The sequence is built from TRBV5-6 and TRBJ1-1; TRBD1 could be the D gene, as 5 bases match. This receptor has the CDR3 CASSQAGFWNTEAFF. The DNA sequence is as follows: TGTGCCAGCAGCCAAGCAGGGTTCTGGAACACTGAAGCTTTCTTT.